These T cell receptor beta chains were read from a single sample in a study of blood T cell repertoires in COVID-19. Some clones are missing from TCRdb's copy, which holds only in-frame ones; the method was immunoSEQ multiplex PCR. The sample lists 170,000 or so clones, around 90% seen once, with approximately 0.62% in the top ten. Material: peripheral blood. Receptor source: a man aged 55-75 years with COVID-19, enrolled during active disease. Each CDR3 is given without its conserved first and last residue.

cdr3_aa: ASSIGTSGSLYEQY; v_call: TRBV19; j_call: TRBJ2-7
cdr3_aa: ASSELGLRTDTQY; v_call: TRBV2; j_call: TRBJ2-3
cdr3_aa: ASSYLTGGYLEAF; v_call: TRBV6-5; j_call: TRBJ1-1
cdr3_aa: ASSQDTTHNEQF; v_call: TRBV14; j_call: TRBJ2-1
cdr3_aa: ASSYSDRVGEQF; v_call: TRBV6-5; j_call: TRBJ2-1
cdr3_aa: ASSQDARVSGELF; v_call: TRBV4-3; j_call: TRBJ2-2
cdr3_aa: ASSLVAGRTEQF; v_call: TRBV5-1; j_call: TRBJ2-1
cdr3_aa: ASSSSQQNTEAF; v_call: TRBV5-1; j_call: TRBJ1-1
cdr3_aa: ASSRGTGEETQY; v_call: TRBV18; j_call: TRBJ2-5
cdr3_aa: AAAGRTGGSSSYNSPLH; v_call: TRBV28; j_call: TRBJ1-6
cdr3_aa: ASSIGGPLETQY; v_call: TRBV19; j_call: TRBJ2-5
cdr3_aa: SVGGRSSYEQY; v_call: TRBV29-1; j_call: TRBJ2-7
cdr3_aa: ASSKTGTTYNEQF; v_call: TRBV7-9; j_call: TRBJ2-1
cdr3_aa: SVHRGSYEQY; v_call: TRBV29-1; j_call: TRBJ2-7
cdr3_aa: ASSLASGGYTEAF; v_call: TRBV5-1; j_call: TRBJ1-1
cdr3_aa: SVWTSGSGEQF; v_call: TRBV29-1; j_call: TRBJ2-1
cdr3_aa: ASSLGIGGGNQPQH; v_call: TRBV7-2; j_call: TRBJ1-5
cdr3_aa: ASTKERQGGEQY; v_call: TRBV14; j_call: TRBJ2-7
cdr3_aa: ASNSPGTGGDEQY; v_call: TRBV5-1; j_call: TRBJ2-7
cdr3_aa: ASSRQGAYEQY; v_call: TRBV5-4; j_call: TRBJ2-7
cdr3_aa: ASSQDYEGHNQPQH; v_call: TRBV3-1/TRBV3-2; j_call: TRBJ1-5
cdr3_aa: ASTPRGGTDTQY; v_call: TRBV11-2; j_call: TRBJ2-3
cdr3_aa: ASSTRLAGGQGRAYEQY; v_call: TRBV5-1; j_call: TRBJ2-7
cdr3_aa: ASSNLGGVGNTEAF; v_call: TRBV19; j_call: TRBJ1-1
cdr3_aa: ASTLTGTVNGYT; v_call: TRBV2; j_call: TRBJ1-2
cdr3_aa: ASSLLVNTGELF; v_call: TRBV7-2; j_call: TRBJ2-2
cdr3_aa: ASSPPGQGGTNEKLF; v_call: TRBV18; j_call: TRBJ1-4
cdr3_aa: ASSKAGTGRYQPQH; v_call: TRBV21-1; j_call: TRBJ1-5
cdr3_aa: ASSLGSPNQPQH; v_call: TRBV27; j_call: TRBJ1-5
cdr3_aa: ASSPDRGGEQY; v_call: TRBV7-2; j_call: TRBJ2-7
cdr3_aa: ASSQGQGTAGYEQY; v_call: TRBV7-2; j_call: TRBJ2-7
cdr3_aa: ASKAPGRTQY; v_call: TRBV28; j_call: TRBJ2-5
cdr3_aa: ASSLIYQESSPQH; v_call: TRBV7-2; j_call: TRBJ1-5
cdr3_aa: SASITGITETQY; v_call: TRBV20-1; j_call: TRBJ2-5
cdr3_aa: ASSFGTGGARETQY; v_call: TRBV5-5; j_call: TRBJ2-5
cdr3_aa: AIKEQPNTEAF; v_call: TRBV12-3/TRBV12-4; j_call: TRBJ1-1
cdr3_aa: ASSYPGQGASLYGYT; v_call: TRBV6-2/TRBV6-3; j_call: TRBJ1-2
cdr3_aa: ASSSWGPPAGELF; v_call: TRBV7-3; j_call: TRBJ2-2
cdr3_aa: ASSKDRGYFNEQF; v_call: TRBV19; j_call: TRBJ2-1
cdr3_aa: ATSDPNRVDTGELF; v_call: TRBV24-1; j_call: TRBJ2-2
cdr3_aa: ASSHSTGNDEQF; v_call: TRBV18; j_call: TRBJ2-1
cdr3_aa: ASSLVLAGGSDTQY; v_call: TRBV7-9; j_call: TRBJ2-3
cdr3_aa: ASSKPRRGNTEAF; v_call: TRBV14; j_call: TRBJ1-1
cdr3_aa: ASSQGQGTYEQY; v_call: TRBV7-8; j_call: TRBJ2-7
cdr3_aa: ASSMYGIEPQH; v_call: TRBV19; j_call: TRBJ1-5
cdr3_aa: ATSSSPGGDTEAF; v_call: TRBV15; j_call: TRBJ1-1
cdr3_aa: AISASVNTEAF; v_call: TRBV10-3; j_call: TRBJ1-1
cdr3_aa: ASSQDWGQDSYEQY; v_call: TRBV14; j_call: TRBJ2-7
cdr3_aa: ASSRPSGQGVSEAF; v_call: TRBV6-2/TRBV6-3; j_call: TRBJ1-1
cdr3_aa: ASSPGDRSNQLQH; v_call: TRBV28; j_call: TRBJ1-5
cdr3_aa: ASSAGQGWPQY; v_call: TRBV6-5; j_call: TRBJ2-5
cdr3_aa: ASSYDSGSGNTIY; v_call: TRBV6-5; j_call: TRBJ1-3
cdr3_aa: ASSQAKAGVMNTEAF; v_call: TRBV4-1; j_call: TRBJ1-1
cdr3_aa: ASSQIGTPRSTEAF; v_call: TRBV4-1; j_call: TRBJ1-1
cdr3_aa: ASSTRGGSYGYT; v_call: TRBV4-3; j_call: TRBJ1-2